The 3 T cell receptor beta chains reported below all come from one sample, sequenced in a study of control samples from healthy donors and cancer patients. Measured with immunoSEQ multiplex PCR; TCRdb has only the in-frame clones, and not every one. The sample carries roughly 59,000 clones, more than 90% recorded once. The sequenced sample consisted of PBMCs. These receptors were taken from a man in his forties or fifties with colorectal cancer.

The count of this clone is one. The V call is TRBV5-6, the J call TRBJ2-5, with 8 bases aligning to TRBD2. Germline V lookup: CDR1 SGHDT, CDR2 YYEEEE. Trimming at V came to 1 base and at J to 2 bases, leaving 7 bases not matched to a gene. This CDR3 contains 16 residues. The CDR3 DNA sequence: TGTGCCAGCAGCTTGTCCCAGCGGGGGCTTCAAGAGACCCAGTACTTC. Protein product: CASSLSQRGLQETQYF.

The chain combines TRBV7-2 with TRBJ2-3, with D possibly matching TRBD2 (6 bases). Germline loops: CDR1 SGHTA, CDR2 FQGNSA. There are 15 residues in the CDR3. The germline V and J ends were trimmed by 5 bases and 0 bases, with 12 bases remaining between them. The CDR3: CASSPSGASTDTQYF. The CDR3, as DNA: TGTGCCAGCAGCCCCTCGGGAGCAAGCACAGATACGCAGTATTTT. Based on the CDR3 plus reference TRBV7-2 and TRBJ2-3, the full variable domain is GAGVSQSPSNKVTEKGKDVELRCDPISGHTALYWYRQSLGQGLEFLIYFQGNSAPDKSGLPSDRFSAERTGGSVSTLTIQRTQQEDSAVYLCASSPSGASTDTQYFGPGTRLTVL.

The chain combines TRBV5-6 with TRBJ2-3, with D perhaps matching TRBD2 (6 bases). The CDR3 runs to 14 residues. V lost 2 bases to trimming and J lost 6 bases, with 13 bases between them. Per germline, CDR1 SGHDT and CDR2 YYEEEE. DNA for the CDR3: TGTGCCAGCAGCTTTACCGGGACTGGTGATACGCAGTATTTT. Protein: CASSFTGTGDTQYF.